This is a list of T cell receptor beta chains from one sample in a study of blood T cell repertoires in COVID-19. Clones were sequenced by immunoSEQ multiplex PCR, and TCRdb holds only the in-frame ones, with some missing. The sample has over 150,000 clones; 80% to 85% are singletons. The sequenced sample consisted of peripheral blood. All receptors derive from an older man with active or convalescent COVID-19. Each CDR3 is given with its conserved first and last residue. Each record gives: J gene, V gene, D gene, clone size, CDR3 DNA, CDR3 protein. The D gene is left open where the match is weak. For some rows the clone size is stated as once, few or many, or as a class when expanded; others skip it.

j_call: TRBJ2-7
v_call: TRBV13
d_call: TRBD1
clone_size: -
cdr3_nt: TGTGCCAGCAGCGGGCCGGGACAGAGCTACGAGCAGTACTTC
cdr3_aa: CASSGPGQSYEQYF

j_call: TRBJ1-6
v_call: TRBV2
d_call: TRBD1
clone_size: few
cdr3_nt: TGTGCCGCGAGAGGGGGCCCCAATTCACCCCTCCACTTT
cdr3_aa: CAARGGPNSPLHF

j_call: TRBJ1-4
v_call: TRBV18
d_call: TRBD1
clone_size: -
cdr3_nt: TGTGCCAGCTCCCCAGACAGGGTAGAAAAACTGTTTTTT
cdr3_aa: CASSPDRVEKLFF

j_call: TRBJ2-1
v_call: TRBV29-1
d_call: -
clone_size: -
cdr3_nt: TGCAGCGTTCGGGGGTGGGATGAGCAGTTCTTC
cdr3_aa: CSVRGWDEQFF

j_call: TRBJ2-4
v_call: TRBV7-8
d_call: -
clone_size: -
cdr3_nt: TGTGCCAGCAGCTGGGAGACCGGGACACTAGCCAAAAACATTCAGTACTTC
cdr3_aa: CASSWETGTLAKNIQYF

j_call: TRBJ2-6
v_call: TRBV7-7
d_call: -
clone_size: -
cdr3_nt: TGTGCCAGCAGCCAACTCGGTCGCTCTGGGGCCAACGTCCTGACTTTC
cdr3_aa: CASSQLGRSGANVLTF

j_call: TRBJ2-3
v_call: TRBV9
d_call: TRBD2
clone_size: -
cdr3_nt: TGTGCCAGCACTGGACTAGCGGGGACCACAGATACGCAGTATTTT
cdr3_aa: CASTGLAGTTDTQYF

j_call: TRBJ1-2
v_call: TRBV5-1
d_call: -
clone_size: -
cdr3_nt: TGCGCCAGCAGCGCCCAGGGGAACTATGGCTACACCTTC
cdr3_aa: CASSAQGNYGYTF

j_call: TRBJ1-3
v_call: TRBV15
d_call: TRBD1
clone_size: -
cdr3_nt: TGTGCCACCAGCAGAGATCCCCAGGGGGTGTTGGGAAACACCATATATTTT
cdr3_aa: CATSRDPQGVLGNTIYF

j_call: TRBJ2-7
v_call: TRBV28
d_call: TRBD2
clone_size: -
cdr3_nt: TGTGCCAGCATCCGGCCGGGACTAGCGGGAGGGGTCTACGAGCAGTACTTC
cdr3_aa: CASIRPGLAGGVYEQYF

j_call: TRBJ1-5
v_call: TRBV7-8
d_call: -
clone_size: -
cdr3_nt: TGTGCCAGCAGCTCCCGACTGGACAGAGCTAGCAATCAGCCCCAGCATTTT
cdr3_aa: CASSSRLDRASNQPQHF

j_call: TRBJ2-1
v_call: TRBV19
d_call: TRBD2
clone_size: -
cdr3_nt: TGTGCCAGTAGTATAGGGACTAGCGTCTACAATGAGCAGTTCTTC
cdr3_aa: CASSIGTSVYNEQFF

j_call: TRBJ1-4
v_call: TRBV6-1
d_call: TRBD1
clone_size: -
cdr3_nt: TGTGCCAGCAGTGAAGGGGGGACAGTTAATGAAAAACTGTTTTTT
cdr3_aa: CASSEGGTVNEKLFF

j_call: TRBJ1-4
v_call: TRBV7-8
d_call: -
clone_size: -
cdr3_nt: TGTGCCAGCAGCCGAGGGTTTCGGGAAAAACTGTTTTTT
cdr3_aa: CASSRGFREKLFF

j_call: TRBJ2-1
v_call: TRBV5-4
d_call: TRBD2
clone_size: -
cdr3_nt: TGTGCCAGCAGGAGCAGCTTTCTGCGACTAGCGGGAAGGGATGAGCAGTTCTTC
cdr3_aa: CASRSSFLRLAGRDEQFF

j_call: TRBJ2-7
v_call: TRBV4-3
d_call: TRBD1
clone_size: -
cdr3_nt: TGCGCCAGCAGCCCGGGACAGGGGGCCTACGAGCAGTACTTC
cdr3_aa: CASSPGQGAYEQYF

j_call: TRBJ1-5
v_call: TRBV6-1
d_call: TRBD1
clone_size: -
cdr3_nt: TGTGCCAGCAGTGAAGCGCAGGGGACAGGGATTTGGCCCCAGCATTTT
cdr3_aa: CASSEAQGTGIWPQHF

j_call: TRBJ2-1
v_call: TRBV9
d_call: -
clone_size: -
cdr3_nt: TGTGCCAGCAGCGTAGCCGGGGGAAGCTCCTACAATGAGCAGTTCTTC
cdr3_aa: CASSVAGGSSYNEQFF

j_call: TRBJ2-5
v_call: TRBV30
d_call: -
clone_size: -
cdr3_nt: TGTGCCTGGAACTTCGCACAGGGAGAGACCCAGTACTTC
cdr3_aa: CAWNFAQGETQYF

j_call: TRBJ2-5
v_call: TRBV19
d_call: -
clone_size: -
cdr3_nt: TGTGCCAGTAGTATCGGGACCCTGGGGGGGCAGGTGGAGACCCAGTACTTC
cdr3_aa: CASSIGTLGGQVETQYF

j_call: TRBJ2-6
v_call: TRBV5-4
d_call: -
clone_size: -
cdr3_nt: TGTGCCAGCACTGGGGGCGTAGCTGGGGCCAACGTCCTGACTTTC
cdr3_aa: CASTGGVAGANVLTF

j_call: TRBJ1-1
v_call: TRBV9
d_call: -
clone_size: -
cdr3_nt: TGTGCCAGCAGCGCCCCCCAGAACACTGAAGCTTTCTTT
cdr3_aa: CASSAPQNTEAFF

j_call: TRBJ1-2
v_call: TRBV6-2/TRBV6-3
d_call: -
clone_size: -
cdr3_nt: TGTGCCAGCAGTTATAGGAGACAGAGCTATGGCTACACCTTC
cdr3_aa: CASSYRRQSYGYTF

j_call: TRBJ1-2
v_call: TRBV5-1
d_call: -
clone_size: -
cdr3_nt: TGCGCCAGCAGCTTGAATTCGGCGGATGGCTACACCTTC
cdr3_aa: CASSLNSADGYTF

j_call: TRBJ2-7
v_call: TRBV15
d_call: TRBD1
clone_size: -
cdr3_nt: TGTGCCACCAGCAGACGGACAGGCCGCTCCGACGAGCAGTACTTC
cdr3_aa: CATSRRTGRSDEQYF

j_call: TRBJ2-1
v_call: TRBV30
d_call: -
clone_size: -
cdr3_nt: TGTGCCTCTGCGAGCGAACGACGGTACAATGAGCAGTTCTTC
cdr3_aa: CASASERRYNEQFF

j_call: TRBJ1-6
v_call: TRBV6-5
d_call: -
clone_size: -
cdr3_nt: TGTGCCAGCCACGGATCAGGGATTAATTCACCCCTCCACTTT
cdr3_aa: CASHGSGINSPLHF

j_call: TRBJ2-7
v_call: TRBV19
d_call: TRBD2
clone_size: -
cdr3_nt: TGTGCCAGTAGTATTAGGAGGACTAGCGGGAGCCCGAAAACCTACGAGCAGTACTTC
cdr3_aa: CASSIRRTSGSPKTYEQYF

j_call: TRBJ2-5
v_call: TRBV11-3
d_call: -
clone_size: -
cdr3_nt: TGTGCCAGCAGCCCGGGGGGCGGGCAAGAGACCCAGTACTTC
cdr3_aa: CASSPGGGQETQYF

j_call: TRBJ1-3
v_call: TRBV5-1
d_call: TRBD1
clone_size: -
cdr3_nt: TGCGCCAGCAGCTTATCAGGGGGCGCCCCCGGAAACACCATATATTTT
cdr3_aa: CASSLSGGAPGNTIYF

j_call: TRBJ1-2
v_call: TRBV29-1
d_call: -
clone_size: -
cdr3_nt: TGCAGCGGTGGGTTCGGGGAGGATGGCTACACCTTC
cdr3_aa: CSGGFGEDGYTF

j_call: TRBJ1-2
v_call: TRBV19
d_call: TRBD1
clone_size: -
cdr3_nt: TGTGCCAGTAGTATAACCGGGACAGGGCCGTATGGCTACACCTTC
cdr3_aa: CASSITGTGPYGYTF

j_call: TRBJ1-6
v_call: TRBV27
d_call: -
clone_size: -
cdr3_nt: TGTGCCAGCAGGGAACAGCCGTCCGCACCCCTCCACTTT
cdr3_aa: CASREQPSAPLHF

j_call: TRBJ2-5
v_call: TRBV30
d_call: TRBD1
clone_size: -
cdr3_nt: TGTGCCTGGAGCGGACCCTGGGGACAGGGGGCGTCCGGAGTGACCCAGTACTTC
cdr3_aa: CAWSGPWGQGASGVTQYF

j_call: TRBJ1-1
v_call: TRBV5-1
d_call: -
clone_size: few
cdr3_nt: TGCGCCAGCAGCCGTACCACGGGGGGCACTGAAGCTTTCTTT
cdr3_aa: CASSRTTGGTEAFF

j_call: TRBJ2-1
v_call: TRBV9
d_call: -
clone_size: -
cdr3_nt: TGTGCCAGCAGCGTAAACAGGGAGGGTGAGCAGTTCTTC
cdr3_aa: CASSVNREGEQFF

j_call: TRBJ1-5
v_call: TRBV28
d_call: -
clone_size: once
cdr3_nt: TGTGCCAGCACCCTAGGGGGGGGGCATCAGCCCCAGCATTTT
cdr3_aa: CASTLGGGHQPQHF

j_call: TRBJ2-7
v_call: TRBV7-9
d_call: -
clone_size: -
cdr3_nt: TGTGCCAGCAGCTTACAGGCTTACGAGCAGTACTTC
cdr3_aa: CASSLQAYEQYF

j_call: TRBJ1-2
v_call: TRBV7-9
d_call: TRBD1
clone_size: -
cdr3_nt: TGTGCCAGCAGCCTAGACTGGGGACAGGGAGGTCGAGAACATGGCTACACCTTC
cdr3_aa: CASSLDWGQGGREHGYTF

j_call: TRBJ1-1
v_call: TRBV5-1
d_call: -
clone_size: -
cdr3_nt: TGCGCCAGCAGCTTAGCGGGCAGCGCCGTGAACACTGAAGCTTTCTTT
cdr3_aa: CASSLAGSAVNTEAFF

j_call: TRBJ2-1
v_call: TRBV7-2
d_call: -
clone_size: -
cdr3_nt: TGTGCCAGCAGCCAGGGCCGACTAGAGTACAATGAGCAGTTCTTC
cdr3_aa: CASSQGRLEYNEQFF

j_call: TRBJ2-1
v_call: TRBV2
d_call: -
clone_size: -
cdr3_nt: TGTGCCAGCACTAGAACCGACAATGAGCAGTTCTTC
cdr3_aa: CASTRTDNEQFF

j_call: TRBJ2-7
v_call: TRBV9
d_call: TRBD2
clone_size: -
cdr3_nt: TGTGCCAGCGGGGCGGGAGTCAACGAGCAGTACTTC
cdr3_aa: CASGAGVNEQYF

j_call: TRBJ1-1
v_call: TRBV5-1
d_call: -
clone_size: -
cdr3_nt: TGCGCCAGCATTTCGGACAGGAACACTGAAGCTTTCTTT
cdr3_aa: CASISDRNTEAFF

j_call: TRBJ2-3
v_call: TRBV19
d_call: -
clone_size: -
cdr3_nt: TGTGCCAGTAGTGACTCGACACGGGAATACACAGATACGCAGTATTTT
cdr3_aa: CASSDSTREYTDTQYF

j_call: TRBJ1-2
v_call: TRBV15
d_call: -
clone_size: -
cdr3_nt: TGTGCCACCAGCAGAGCCACATTTAGCTACACCTTC
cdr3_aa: CATSRATFSYTF

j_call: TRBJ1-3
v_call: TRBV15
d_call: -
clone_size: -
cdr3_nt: TGTGCCACCAGCAGACCCCCACGGAACACCATATATTTT
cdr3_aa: CATSRPPRNTIYF

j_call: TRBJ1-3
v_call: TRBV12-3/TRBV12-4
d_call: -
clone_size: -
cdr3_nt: TGTGCCAGCAGCCTTTTTAACACCATATATTTT
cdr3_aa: CASSLFNTIYF

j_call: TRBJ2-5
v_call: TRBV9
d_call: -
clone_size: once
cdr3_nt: TGTGCCAGCAGCTTCTCCGGGACACACCAAGAGACCCAGTACTTC
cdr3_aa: CASSFSGTHQETQYF

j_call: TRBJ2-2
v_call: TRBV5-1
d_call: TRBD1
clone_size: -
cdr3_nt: TGCGCCAGCAGCCCCGGGACAGGGGGAACCGGGGAGCTGTTTTTT
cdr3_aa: CASSPGTGGTGELFF

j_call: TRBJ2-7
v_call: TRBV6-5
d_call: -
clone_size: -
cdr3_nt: TGTGCCAGCAGTTACGGGGACCGGACAGCCTACGAGCAGTACTTC
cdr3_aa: CASSYGDRTAYEQYF

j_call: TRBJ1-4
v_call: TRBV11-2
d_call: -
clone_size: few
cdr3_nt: TGTGCCAGCAGGCCCGGGACTACAGAAAAACTGTTTTTT
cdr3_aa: CASRPGTTEKLFF

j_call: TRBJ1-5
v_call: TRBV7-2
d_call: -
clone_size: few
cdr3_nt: TGTGCCAGCAGCTTAGCGACAGTTTATCAGCCCCAGCATTTT
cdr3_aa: CASSLATVYQPQHF

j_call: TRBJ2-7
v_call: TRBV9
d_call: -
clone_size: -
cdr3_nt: TGTGCCAGCAGCGTAGGGGGCGATACCTACGAGCAGTACTTC
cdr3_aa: CASSVGGDTYEQYF

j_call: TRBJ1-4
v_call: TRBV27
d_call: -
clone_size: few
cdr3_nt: TGTGCCATCCCTCACTCCCGGACAGCCTGGTTGGTTGATGAAAAACTGTTTTTT
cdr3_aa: CAIPHSRTAWLVDEKLFF

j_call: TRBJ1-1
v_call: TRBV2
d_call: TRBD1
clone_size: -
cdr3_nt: TGTGCCAGCAGTGGACAGGGGAACACTGAAGCTTTCTTT
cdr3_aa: CASSGQGNTEAFF

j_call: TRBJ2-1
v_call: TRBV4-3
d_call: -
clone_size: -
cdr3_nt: TGCGCCAGCAGCCCGGGACTCTTCTACAATGAGCAGTTCTTC
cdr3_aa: CASSPGLFYNEQFF